Sequencing of this T cell receptor (beta chain) was carried out in a study of T cell responses to AZD1222 COVID-19 vaccine. Study results and caveats: Compared with day 0, the breadth and depth of the Spike-specific TCR repertoire rose significantly after two doses of AZD1222. AZD1222 recipients seropositive at baseline numbered only 5 to 7. Clonal diversity was possibly underestimated, and white British individuals and females predominated among donors. Distributed over spike, vaccine-associated CD4 TCRs predominated at 160-218 and 743-854.

On this clone: What it binds is unknown.

Clones were read by immunoSEQ multiplex PCR, and TCRdb kept only the in-frame ones, dropping some. The sample yields some 64,000 clones, roughly 90% seen once. This CDR3 is 15 amino acids long. Germline V CDR1 and CDR2: MGHRA, YSYEKL. V lost 0 bases, J lost 4 bases, and 12 bases lay in between. This chain connects TRBV4-1 to TRBJ1-1; D may be TRBD1 (5 bases). The sequencing used peripheral blood, collected on day 0 of AZD1222 vaccination. The clonotype originates from an adult in good health. The chain's CDR3 is CASSQEGRGVTEAFF. The CDR3 DNA follows: TGCGCCAGCAGCCAAGAAGGAAGGGGCGTCACTGAAGCTTTCTTT.